The rows below give T cell receptor beta chains drawn from one sample of a study of blood T cells in healthy people across ages. A single record per CDR3 protein comes from TCRdb applying MiXCR to the 5' RACE reads. The table shows about 1.1 million distinct CDR3 sequences, with less than 45% occurring only once. The material sequenced was blood. All receptors derive from a young man in good health. CDR3s include the opening cysteine and the closing phenylalanine or tryptophan. The D gene is left open where the match is weak. Rows give clone size only sometimes, using once, few, many, or a class for an expanded clone.

TRBD1	TRBV5-1	TRBJ2-1	15	-	TGCGCCAGCAGCGTGGGACAGATAACCTACAATGAGCAGTTCTTC	CASSVGQITYNEQFF
TRBD2	TRBV29-1	TRBJ2-7	18	-	TGCAGCGTGGGAGGACTAGCGGGGGGGCATGGGTCCTACAATGAGCAGTACTTC	CSVGGLAGGHGSYNEQYF
-	TRBV29-1	TRBJ2-1	13	-	TGCAGCGTTGAGCTAGCTCGGGGAGGCGAGCAGTTCTTC	CSVELARGGEQFF
-	TRBV6-5	TRBJ1-1	18	-	TGTGCCAGCAGTTACTCACCTACGTCAAGGGGGATGAACACTGAAGCTTTCTTT	CASSYSPTSRGMNTEAFF
-	TRBV30	TRBJ1-6	12	few	TGTGCCTGGAGTCCGACAAAATCACCCCTCCACTTT	CAWSPTKSPLHF
-	TRBV20-1	TRBJ2-1	13	-	TGTAGTGTTAGAGCACAGGGTTTCAATGAGCAGTTCTTC	CSVRAQGFNEQFF
-	TRBV29-1	TRBJ1-2	13	few	TGCAGCGTGAGGGACGCTGGGGGCTATGGCTACACCTTC	CSVRDAGGYGYTF
-	TRBV29-1	TRBJ2-1	14	few	TGCAGCGTTGAAGCTCAATATGGGTACAATGAGCAGTTCTTC	CSVEAQYGYNEQFF
-	TRBV18	TRBJ2-3	16	few	TGTGCCAGCTCACCATCGGCGCAAACTAGGGCAGATACGCAGTATTTT	CASSPSAQTRADTQYF
-	TRBV29-1	TRBJ1-2	12	-	TGCAGCGTTGCGGAGGATCAGTATGGCTACACCTTC	CSVAEDQYGYTF
-	TRBV5-1	TRBJ2-2	13	few	TGCGCCCACGACAGCCTCGGCACCGGGGAGCTGTTTTTT	CAHDSLGTGELFF
-	TRBV4-1	TRBJ1-2	15	-	TGCGCCAGCAGCCAACCTTGGGGACTGGACTATGGCTACACCTTC	CASSQPWGLDYGYTF
-	TRBV6-2/TRBV6-3	TRBJ1-1	13	once	TGTGCCAGCACCATGCCACCGAACACTGAAGCTTTCTTT	CASTMPPNTEAFF
-	TRBV18	TRBJ1-1	18	-	TGTGCCAGCTCACCCACCACGGAAATAGATCCATTGAACACTGAAGCTTTCTTT	CASSPTTEIDPLNTEAFF
-	TRBV3-1	TRBJ1-2	14	-	TGTGCCAGCAGCTACCAGCGGGAAAACTATGGCTACACCTTC	CASSYQRENYGYTF
-	TRBV4-2	TRBJ1-1	14	-	TGTGCCAGCAGCCATCATTCTACCCCAGGTGAAGCTTTCTTT	CASSHHSTPGEAFF